This note documents a single TCR beta chain sequence. This receptor's antigen is unknown. No much larger clonotype is one base removed from it; base qualities were not supplied. TCRbeta CDR3 regions were amplified from genomic DNA by means of the immunoSEQ Assay, a bias-controlled multiplex PCR. The authors processed their data as follows. Within the assay, amplification of reference gene primers was used to estimate how many nucleated cells each sample contained. To quantify the absolute abundance of each unique TCRbeta CDR3 rearrangement, sequence reads were collapsed and filtered. For each sample, productive Simpson clonality was calculated as the square root of Simpson's diversity index across productive rearrangements. Imported from immuneACCESS, the table was reduced by TCRdb to in-frame sequences with V and J called. These copies leave out some clones; in studies compared against another copy, an unresolved V gene accounts for under half, and the cause of the remainder is not known. V, J and clone size are those of that table, while D and trimming were read from the DNA. The sample table holds tens of thousands of clones, of which roughly 90% were seen once. The ten largest clones capture 0.95% to 1.5% of the sample.

This entry comes from a study of blood T cell repertoires in COVID-19 (dated by TCRdb to about 2020). Regarding the study in general: Samples from collaborators originated in the United States, Italy and Spain and spanned both the acute and convalescent phases of COVID-19. The prospective study material was composed of cDNA or gDNA derived from T cells, B-cell-depleted T cells, or PBMCs. The dataset comprised deeply sampled blood TCRbeta repertoires from subjects exposed to, actively infected with, or recovered from COVID-19. A freely available public database, intended as a resource for researchers studying the immune response to SARS-CoV-2, is where the repertoires were released. Samples came from the ongoing ImmuneRACE study (first 160 participants) plus 1,254 subjects from 6 global collaborators. The sample metadata nearly always contained a de-identified subject ID, COVID-19 status, age in years and sex. Where available, HLA class I and class II types were obtained from metadata supplied by the sample provider rather than from assay-based typing. Study-wide conclusions, independent of this receptor: How much clinical and demographic metadata was included differed by source and by participant, and the metadata was provided uncurated.

The CDR3 covers 14 residues, taking in both the cysteine and the phenylalanine. Of all the DNA, just the CDR3 is kept, 42 bases in frame from base 1. CDR1 and CDR2 (MDHEN, SYDVKM) derive from the germline V gene. Unmatched junction bases come to 3, with V trimmed by 5 bases and J by 3 bases. Each collaborating institution followed its own protocols to collect whole blood in K2EDTA tubes. Collaborator samples were shipped for TCRbeta analysis as frozen whole blood, isolated PBMCs, or DNA extracted from either sample type. This TCR was sampled from a woman aged 60-75 years with acute or convalescent COVID-19. The sequenced material came from peripheral blood. The chain couples TRBV28 to TRBJ1-1, and TRBD1 matches 10 of the central bases. The DNA sequence is TGTGCCAGCAGTGACGGGACAGGGGACACTGAAGCTTTCTTT. Protein translation: CASSDGTGDTEAFF. Where the CDR3 stops, the reference TRBV28 and TRBJ1-1 genes take over; the full variable domain is DVKVTQSSRYLVKRTGEKVFLECVQDMDHENMFWYRQDPGLGLRLIYFSYDVKMKEKGDIPEGYSVSREKKERFSLILESASTNQTSMYLCASSDGTGDTEAFFGQGTRLTVV.